The clone carrying this TCR beta chain appeared many times. No antigen is known for it. Molecular barcoding with unique molecular identifiers was used for the TCRbeta library. Using its own MiXCR run on the PCR reads, TCRdb lists one record per CDR3 protein. The table records 200,000 or so distinct CDR3 sequences, 7% to 9% of them present only once. These data belong to a study of T-cell reconstitution after alpha-beta-depleted transplantation in children. Whole-study findings and limits: The origin of alpha-beta T cells about two months after transplant was reportedly several hundred expanded graft clones. High day-60 TCRbeta diversity in some patients came from surviving recipient T cells and thymic progenitors. One year after transplant, T-cell counts and diversity came mostly from newly produced T cells.

The germline V gene encodes CDR1 SGHTA and CDR2 FQGTGA. There are 17 residues in the CDR3. The V end lost 1 base, the J end lost 1 base, and 14 bases lay between the germline ends. The receptor was derived from a male patient between 2 and 10 years old who had a stem cell transplant for acute myeloid leukemia, so the T cells may come from the graft donor. Sample: PBMCs, mostly from graft donor cells, taken 360 days after TCRalphabeta/CD19-depleted stem cell transplant. The chain carries TRBV7-3 and TRBJ2-1; possibly TRBD2 for D (6 bases). Here the CDR3 DNA reads TGTGCCAGCAGCTTAATGGCGGGAAGAGGGTCCTACAATGAGCAGTTCTTC. This encodes CASSLMAGRGSYNEQFF.